This TCR beta chain was observed in a study of T cell responses to AZD1222 COVID-19 vaccine. The CDR3 covers 13 residues. Germline CDR1 is WSHSY and CDR2 is SAAADI. V dropped 6 bases and J dropped 9; count of bases not matched to a gene: 4. As regards this clone: Its antigen is unknown.

This table comes from immunoSEQ multiplex PCR, and its TCRdb copy is limited to in-frame clones, with some not included. The repertoire has some 120,000 clones, 90% of them found once; the top ten carry approximately 7.5%. Study-wide results and caveats: Clonal diversity may have been underestimated, and the donors were mostly white British, with more females than males. Breadth and depth of Spike-specific TCRs rose after two AZD1222 doses.

The source material was peripheral blood, sampled on day 0 of AZD1222 vaccination. This sequence originates from an adult in good health. The V call is TRBV10-2, the J call TRBJ1-6; 8 nucleotides agree with TRBD1. The CDR3 region is CASSRGRISPLHF. CDR3 in DNA: TGCGCCAGCAGCAGGGGGCGGATTTCACCCCTCCACTTT.